This T cell receptor (beta chain) was observed in a study of beta chain features in type 1 diabetes listed by TCRdb under 2018. About the study as a whole: Mean age, gender distribution, total cell number and subset yield did not differ between patients and healthy donors. A total of about 100 million sorted cells were examined across all samples, and RNA yield correlated strongly with the number of cells per subset. In the study, TCRB repertoires of sorted circulating CD4+ T cell subsets from recently diagnosed type 1 diabetes patients were compared with those of matched healthy donors. Regulatory and stem cell-like memory subsets were isolated from only 8 patients and about eight healthy donors, whereas naive and central memory subsets came from all 28 donors. What the research found in general, with its limitations: HLA sub-analyses involved small numbers of individuals, so any influence of HLA type on TCRB rearrangement remained unresolved. PCR might favor shorter templates, but patient and control samples were amplified and corrected together, so any skew would affect both groups equally. Because cDNA rather than genomic DNA was sequenced, highly expressing activated cells could have been over-represented, although no difference in activation and CD3 levels was found between groups. Naive, central memory and regulatory TCRB repertoires appeared to be more alike among patients than among healthy donors. A moderate but significant shortening of TCRB CDR3 length was observed in type 1 diabetes patients in all four CD4+ subsets. Patients with type 1 diabetes made fewer insertions and deleted more nucleotides at VDJ recombination sites, implying thymic rearrangement abnormalities.

Trimming takes 0 bases from V and 6 bases from J, and the germline ends sit 14 bases apart. In the germline V gene, CDR1 corresponds to SGDLS and CDR2 to YYNGEE. The CDR3 holds 15 amino acids from the cysteine to the phenylalanine. Here the CDR3 DNA is all that survives: 45 bases in frame from base 1. The High Capacity cDNA Reverse Transcription Kit was used to reverse transcribe all of the isolated RNA, meaning that expressed TCRB transcripts were what got sequenced. Deep immunoSEQ sequencing was applied to naive, central memory and regulatory T cell samples, giving an average of roughly 3.5 million total reads per sample. Sorted cells were lysed in RLT buffer and RNA was extracted with DNase-treated RNeasy Micro or Mini kits, depending on cell number. To prevent cross-contamination, each cell subset was processed individually, whereas patient and healthy donor samples were processed jointly. The immunoSEQ multiplex PCR was used to amplify TCRB sequences from cDNA, generating 87-bp fragments that spanned the CDR3 region. Amplicons were sequenced on the Illumina HiSeq platform. Processing in the source paper ran as follows. PCR bias was corrected computationally using synthetic template baselines, and reads within Hamming distance 2 were collapsed, with unmergeable singletons discarded. By aligning reads against IMGT, V, D and J genes, CDR3 length, and insertions or deletions at six rearrangement sites were assigned. Within each subset, clonotype counts were normalized to sorted cell number, and only after that were true diversity and Gini coefficients computed with the tcR R package. Repertoire sharing was quantified using the overlap coefficient calculated on TCRB nucleotide sequences. Out-of-frame TCRB sequences from naive cells were analyzed as a proxy for the pre-selection repertoire. Here the immuneACCESS table is served through TCRdb, limited to in-frame sequences with V and J called. Missing clones are a known gap in these copies; in checked studies unresolved V genes cover under half, and the rest lacks a known reason. The V and J calls and clone size come from that table; D and trimming were worked out from the DNA. The sample contains around 650,000 clones, 12% of them found a single time. Together, the top ten hold 0.095% to 0.15% of the sample.

Each donor gave one peripheral blood draw, about 100 mL on average, collected into heparinised tubes. A BD FACSAria II was used to sort naive, central memory, regulatory and stem cell-like memory CD4+ T cells with a panel that included CD45RO, CCR7, CD25, CD127, CD95 and CD27. Every sorted population had a purity above 98%. PBMCs were isolated immediately by Lymphoprep density gradient centrifugation and stained directly without culture. So that batch effects would be minimized, each experiment stained and sorted samples in pairs, pairing one healthy donor with one patient. With respect to this clone: Its antigen remains unidentified. No much larger clonotype is one base removed from it; base qualities were not supplied.

The clonotype originates from a man under 40 with type 1 diabetes. The chain is encoded by TRBV9 joined to TRBJ2-3; the D gene is not confidently resolved. The sequencing sample was made of naive CD4+ T cells from blood. This specimen's cell subset or site label, per the study, means: true naive CD4+ T cells. The sequenced DNA: TGTGCCAGCAGCGTAGCCCCAGTCTCTGCGGATACGCAGTATTTT. Its amino acids are CASSVAPVSADTQYF. The full variable domain, with segments outside the CDR3 supplied by the reference TRBV9 and TRBJ2-3 proteins, appears as DSGVTQTPKHLITATGQRVTLRCSPRSGDLSVYWYQQSLDQGLQFLIQYYNGEERAKGNILERFSAQQFPDLHSELNLSSLELGDSALYFCASSVAPVSADTQYFGPGTRLTVL.